This TCR beta chain was sequenced in a study of blood T cell repertoires in COVID-19. Germline CDR1 is SEHNR and CDR2 is FQNEAQ (reference sequence). The CDR3 is made up of 16 amino acids. V was pared by 1 base and J by 4 bases, with 7 bases of the junction left unmatched. Repertoires were generated with immunoSEQ multiplex PCR, while TCRdb's copy carries only in-frame clones and drops some. Of 350,000 to 400,000 clones listed, 85% to 90% are singletons. V usage is TRBV7-9 and J usage is TRBJ1-2; 9 bases are shared with TRBD1. This clonotype originated in a young man who had recovered from COVID-19. Sequencing used PBMCs or T cells enriched from blood (not recorded which). In DNA form, the CDR3 reads TGTGCCAGCAGCTTAGTAGGGGACAGGGAATCCTATGGCTACACCTTC. Translated: CASSLVGDRESYGYTF.